Listed below are T cell receptor beta chains from one sample, sequenced in a study of response to subunit inactivated influenza vaccine. One entry per CDR3 protein, called by TCRdb with MiXCR from the RT-PCR reads. The sample includes roughly 790,000 distinct CDR3 sequences, around 20% of them seen just once. Sequencing used PBMCs from blood, obtained about 5 days after vaccination. These receptor sequences come from a man between 45 and 60 years old who received an inactivated influenza vaccine. Both conserved end residues are part of each CDR3. Each record gives: CDR3 protein, V gene, J gene.

CASSLMHRGQTQYF	TRBV7-2	TRBJ2-5
CASSQVVNGEQFF	TRBV4-2	TRBJ2-1
CASRVGTSGMETQYF	TRBV12-3/TRBV12-4	TRBJ2-5
CASSPWPGGTDTQYF	TRBV5-6	TRBJ2-3
CSAYDRAYEQYF	TRBV20-1	TRBJ2-7
CASLRRRSFPNTEAFF	TRBV28	TRBJ1-1
CASSPERGGNEQFF	TRBV5-1	TRBJ2-1
CASSYESVSYEQYF	TRBV6-5	TRBJ2-7
CATSAPTTQETQYF	TRBV24-1	TRBJ2-5
CASSLDGIGSLKNTEAFF	TRBV11-2	TRBJ1-1
CSVWTGTTETQYF	TRBV29-1	TRBJ2-5
CATSRELGPLEQYF	TRBV15	TRBJ2-7
CATSRDGLAGGYEQYF	TRBV15	TRBJ2-7
CASRRLADPYNEQFF	TRBV28	TRBJ2-1
CASSSSTWGQGRRNEQFF	TRBV11-2	TRBJ2-1
CASTPDIGVNYGYTF	TRBV7-2	TRBJ1-2
CASSFLAQDQPQHF	TRBV28	TRBJ1-5
CASSLRFEQFF	TRBV12-3/TRBV12-4	TRBJ2-1
CASRGTANEKLFF	TRBV28	TRBJ1-4
CASSLISFWSQETQYF	TRBV7-2	TRBJ2-5
CSASQGARADTQYF	TRBV29-1	TRBJ2-3
CASSPQGLGETQYF	TRBV12-3/TRBV12-4	TRBJ2-5
CASSLGPASNTGELFF	TRBV5-1	TRBJ2-2
CASSWLTRANTGELFF	TRBV7-2	TRBJ2-2
CASRSSGSTDTQYF	TRBV12-3/TRBV12-4	TRBJ2-3
CASSLLGLFEQYF	TRBV5-6	TRBJ2-7
CASRERYRVSNEQFF	TRBV6-1	TRBJ2-1
CASSNSGTYGKLFF	TRBV12-3/TRBV12-4	TRBJ1-4
CASSQEERSNTEAFF	TRBV4-3	TRBJ1-1
CSALQGLGSPLHF	TRBV20-1	TRBJ1-6
CASSTRQVNYGYTF	TRBV6-1	TRBJ1-2
CATSREGRGQETQYF	TRBV15	TRBJ2-5
CASSQTGPGELFF	TRBV3-1	TRBJ2-2
CASSNAAGEPGMDTQYF	TRBV6-1	TRBJ2-3
CASSFNLGLAFDEQFF	TRBV27	TRBJ2-1
CAWGPGLPYQPQHF	TRBV11-2	TRBJ1-5
CASSLEFRQGTGELFF	TRBV5-1	TRBJ2-2
CSAFQGAGGYTF	TRBV20-1	TRBJ1-2
CASSHRGQNTGELFF	TRBV27	TRBJ2-2
CASSRRRGEQETQYF	TRBV5-4	TRBJ2-5
CASSRLAGGPGGTDTQYF	TRBV7-3	TRBJ2-3
CSAQQGAPNIQYF	TRBV20-1	TRBJ2-4
CASSSGQEDTGELFF	TRBV11-3	TRBJ2-2
CASSLALGTGTYEQYF	TRBV5-1	TRBJ2-7
CASSYLLGRDTQYF	TRBV6-2/TRBV6-3	TRBJ2-3
CASSPWTGKVETQYF	TRBV11-1	TRBJ2-5
CASSQVGNIQYF	TRBV7-9	TRBJ2-4
CASSSLLRSSSYNEQFF	TRBV7-6	TRBJ2-1
CASISGDYNEQFF	TRBV28	TRBJ2-1
CASSLTLGELFF	TRBV7-3	TRBJ2-2
CASSSREDYQPQHF	TRBV7-9	TRBJ1-5
CASSQNPGLARSTDTQYF	TRBV14	TRBJ2-3
CSARVAGGSYNEQFF	TRBV20-1	TRBJ2-1
CASSTGTSGSIGFF	TRBV7-2	TRBJ2-1
CASSPRLGGELFF	TRBV11-1	TRBJ2-2
CSVGRTSGPETQYF	TRBV29-1	TRBJ2-5
CAISEHTLGNNEQFF	TRBV10-3	TRBJ2-1
CASRGRTDTQYF	TRBV28	TRBJ2-3
CASSLRGLLTDTQYF	TRBV12-3/TRBV12-4	TRBJ2-3